This T cell receptor beta chain was identified in a study of T cell responses to AZD1222 COVID-19 vaccine. V shed 4 bases and J 3 bases; nucleotides not matched to a gene: 12. The CDR3 runs to 16 residues. Germline lookup yields CDR1 SGDLS and CDR2 YYNGEE. Assay used: immunoSEQ multiplex PCR; TCRdb lists only in-frame clones, some missing. The sample lists around 63,000 clones, about 85% occurring once. The TCR comes from an adult in good health. This chain joins TRBV9 and TRBJ1-1; 7 bases match TRBD1. Sample: peripheral blood, taken on day 0 of AZD1222 vaccination. This CDR3 is CASSNGPTGRDTEAFF. DNA of the CDR3: TGTGCCAGCAGCAATGGCCCGACAGGGAGGGACACTGAAGCTTTCTTT.